This TCR beta chain was documented in a study of radiation and T cells in renal cell carcinoma. As for time point: blood 2 weeks post-SBRT. Treatment: 15 Gy SBRT to primary tumor, nephrectomy 4 weeks later. General study findings and limits: From baseline, blood top tumor clonotypes peaked at 2 weeks post-radiation.

The method was immunoSEQ multiplex PCR; TCRdb's version includes in-frame clones alone and lacks a portion of them. This table holds roughly 130,000 clones, around nine tenths found once. Per the germline V gene, CDR1 is MRHNA and CDR2 is SNTAGT. V was shortened by 0 bases and J by 0 bases, with 9 bases between the two germline ends. This CDR3 has 15 residues. Points on this clone: Its target is unknown.

The TCR was taken from a woman aged 70-85 years with renal cell carcinoma. The chain is built from TRBV6-4 and TRBJ2-7, with D unresolved. This material consisted of blood, taken from a patient whose treatment included radiotherapy and nephrectomy. The CDR3, as DNA: TGTGCCAGCAGTGACTCGGCCAGGTCCTCCTACGAGCAGTACTTC. Translation: CASSDSARSSYEQYF.